This entry lists 20 T cell receptor beta chains sequenced from one sample in a study of cytotoxic CD8 clonotypes in ibrutinib-treated CLL. Measured with immunoSEQ multiplex PCR; TCRdb has only the in-frame clones, and not every one. This repertoire shows approximately 190,000 clones, approximately 70% found once; its top ten account for 5.9%. Sequenced here: PBMCs, sampled after 12 months of ibrutinib treatment. Every receptor here comes from a human donor with chronic lymphocytic leukemia.

The chain carries TRBV19 and TRBJ2-3; 9 positions agree with TRBD1. The CDR3 is made up of 14 amino acids. Trimming at V came to 5 bases and at J to 3 bases, leaving 3 bases not matched to a gene. Germline CDR1 is LNHDA and CDR2 is SQIVND (reference sequence). CDR3 in amino acids: CASSWGQGTDTQYF. The DNA of the CDR3 is TGTGCCAGTAGTTGGGGACAGGGAACAGATACGCAGTATTTT.

The chain combines TRBV28 with TRBJ2-7; TRBD1 matches at 7 bases. Germline lookup yields CDR1 MDHEN and CDR2 SYDVKM. V lost 3 bases to trimming and J lost 3 bases; unmatched junction nucleotides: 8. The CDR3 totals 15 residues. The CDR3 nucleotides are TGTGCCAGCAGTTTCCGGGACAGAATTCTCTACGAGCAGTACTTC. Its protein product is CASSFRDRILYEQYF. The full variable domain, rest sourced from reference TRBV28 and TRBJ2-7, is DVKVTQSSRYLVKRTGEKVFLECVQDMDHENMFWYRQDPGLGLRLIYFSYDVKMKEKGDIPEGYSVSREKKERFSLILESASTNQTSMYLCASSFRDRILYEQYFGPGTRLTVT.

V and J are TRBV7-2 and TRBJ1-2, with a tentative D call TRBD1 (6 bases). The length of the CDR3 is 13 residues. Germline V CDR1 and CDR2: SGHTA, FQGNSA. V was cut by 10 bases and J by 2 bases, with 14 bases left in between. CDR3 nucleotides: TGTGCCAACGCACAGGGTAGAAACTATGGCTACACCTTC. It is translated as CANAQGRNYGYTF.

The chain links TRBV6-5 to TRBJ1-2; 8 bases line up with TRBD1. The CDR3 loop spans 15 amino acids. Germline CDR1 is MNHEY and CDR2 is SVGAGI. V shed 5 bases and J 3 bases; nucleotides not matched to a gene: 8. The CDR3 loop is CASSQGQGGDYGYTF. The CDR3 region has the DNA TGTGCCAGCAGTCAAGGACAGGGAGGCGACTATGGCTACACCTTC.

There are a few counts of this clone. The J gene is TRBJ1-5, the V gene TRBV30; TRBD1 agrees at 8 bases. The CDR3 spans 14 residues. Germline CDR1 GTSNPN, CDR2 SVGIG (reference sequence). V trimming: 2 bases; J trimming: 7 bases; junction bases outside the gene matches: 7. The CDR3 DNA reads as TGTGCCTGGAGTAGTGGACAGGGCGGGCAGCCCCAGCATTTT. It yields the protein CAWSSGQGGQPQHF. The variable domain in full, with the rest retrieved from reference TRBV30 and TRBJ1-5, is SQTIHQWPATLVQPVGSPLSLECTVEGTSNPNLYWYRQAAGRGLQLLFYSVGIGQISSEVPQNLSASRPQDRQFILSSKKLLLSDSGFYLCAWSSGQGGQPQHFGDGTRLSIL.

V gene TRBV4-2 combines with J gene TRBJ1-5; the D gene is possibly TRBD1 (6 bases). Germline CDR1 is LGHNA and CDR2 is YNFKEQ. This CDR3 spans 15 amino acids. V shed 2 bases and J shed 4 bases, with 12 bases lying between them. CDR3 DNA sequence: TGTGCCAGCAGCCAAAAAACAGGGACTAATCAGCCCCAGCATTTT. Translated, it gives CASSQKTGTNQPQHF.

V gene TRBV11-3 combines with J gene TRBJ2-1, with D possibly TRBD2 on 5 matching bases. The CDR3 contains 13 residues. Trimming left V 4 bases short and J 8 bases short, with 12 bases between. Germline V gene sequence: CDR1 SGHNT, CDR2 YENEEA. CDR3 sequence reads: CASSSLDAHEQFF. In nucleotides, the CDR3 is TGTGCCAGCAGCTCACTAGACGCCCATGAGCAGTTCTTC.

This chain connects TRBV28 to TRBJ1-5; D is unclear. V was cut by 11 bases and J by 4 bases, with 21 bases left in between. Germline V CDR1 and CDR2: MDHEN, SYDVKM. CDR3 length equals 15 residues. The CDR3 sequence is CACEKAGTRNQPQHF. For the CDR3, the DNA is TGTGCCTGTGAGAAGGCAGGTACTCGGAATCAGCCCCAGCATTTT.

V usage is TRBV7-2 and J usage is TRBJ2-7; D not resolved. This CDR3 region has 13 residues. The germline V gene has CDR1 SGHTA and CDR2 FQGNSA. Trimming stripped 1 base from V and 5 bases from J, with 9 bases between. The DNA of the CDR3 is TGTGCCAGCAGCTTAGGGAAGGGTAACGAGCAGTACTTC. Protein sequence: CASSLGKGNEQYF. The complete variable domain, with remaining parts taken from reference TRBV7-2 and TRBJ2-7, reads GAGVSQSPSNKVTEKGKDVELRCDPISGHTALYWYRQSLGQGLEFLIYFQGNSAPDKSGLPSDRFSAERTGGSVSTLTIQRTQQEDSAVYLCASSLGKGNEQYFGPGTRLTVT.

The DNA for the CDR3 is TGTGCCAGCAGAGATCTTCTAGCGGCCAATGAGCAGTTCTTC. Translation: CASRDLLAANEQFF. V usage is TRBV9 and J usage is TRBJ2-1, with TRBD2 matching 7 bases. Germline values: CDR1 SGDLS, CDR2 YYNGEE. V was clipped by 5 bases and J by 6 bases; unmatched bases: 8. The CDR3 consists of 14 residues.

The V and J genes are TRBV6-1 and TRBJ2-1, with D maybe TRBD2 (6 bases). In germline, CDR1 is MNHNS, CDR2 SASEGT. The CDR3 sequence is 14 residues long. V was trimmed by 10 bases and J by 9 bases, leaving 22 bases between them. Written as DNA, the CDR3 is TGTGCCACCAAGGGCGGGGACCCCCCGGGTGAGCAGTTCTTC. Protein sequence: CATKGGDPPGEQFF.

The chain couples TRBV5-6 to TRBJ1-4; tentatively, D is TRBD1 (6 bases). The CDR3 is made up of 14 amino acids. From germline, CDR1 is SGHDT and CDR2 YYEEEE. With 2 bases removed from V and 5 bases from J, the gap between germline ends came to 10 bases. In nucleotides, the CDR3 is TGTGCCAGCAGCTTTAGGGGGGCAAATGAAAAACTGTTTTTT. Protein sequence: CASSFRGANEKLFF.

This clone was detected only a few times. The V and J genes are TRBV5-1 and TRBJ1-1; TRBD1 might be the D (6 bases). Trimming pared 0 bases from V and 2 bases from J, leaving 11 bases between. The CDR3 is 15 residues long. Germline V gene data show CDR1 as SGHRS and CDR2 as YFSETQ. The CDR3 sequence: CASSLDGGRNTEAFF. The CDR3 DNA sequence: TGCGCCAGCAGCTTGGACGGGGGCCGAAACACTGAAGCTTTCTTT.

The rearrangement links TRBV10-3 to TRBJ1-5; D possibly corresponds to TRBD1 (5 bases). The CDR3 totals 16 residues. V was clipped by 3 bases and J by 0 bases, with 12 bases between them. From germline, CDR1 is ENHRY and CDR2 SYGVKD. The CDR3 DNA reads as TGTGCCATCAGTGAACGGGGTGGGGGTAGCAATCAGCCCCAGCATTTT. Its protein product is CAISERGGGSNQPQHF.

This clone was seen only a few times. V usage is TRBV7-9 and J usage is TRBJ1-1; no reliable D call. There are 12 residues in the CDR3. Germline V lookup: CDR1 SEHNR, CDR2 FQNEAQ (reference sequence). V was clipped by 8 bases and J by 1 base, with 8 bases between them. The CDR3 DNA sequence: TGTGCCAGCCAAGAATCGAACACTGAAGCTTTCTTT. Protein: CASQESNTEAFF.

The chain links TRBV28 to TRBJ2-1; D is perhaps TRBD2 (6 bases). Germline values: CDR1 MDHEN, CDR2 SYDVKM. This CDR3 has 18 amino acids. V dropped 8 bases and J dropped 0 bases, with 23 bases sitting between them. CDR3 nucleotide sequence: TGTGCCAGCGGCGACCACCGGGGGACCGGCGTCTCCTACAATGAGCAGTTCTTC. Translation: CASGDHRGTGVSYNEQFF.

This chain links TRBV11-2 with TRBJ1-3; maybe TRBD1 (5 bases). Germline V lookup: CDR1 SGHAT, CDR2 FQNNGV. The ends were cut back, 4 bases at V and 3 bases at J, with 13 bases in the middle. The CDR3 contains 15 residues. As DNA, the CDR3 is TGTGCCAGCAGCTCCGCCGATCAGGGTGGAAACACCATATATTTT. This gives the protein CASSSADQGGNTIYF.

The chain carries TRBV9 and TRBJ2-1, with unresolved D. The CDR3 consists of 14 residues. V dropped 4 bases and J dropped 7 bases, with 15 bases sitting between them. Germline V gives CDR1 SGDLS, CDR2 YYNGEE. The CDR3 loop reads CASSIHPSGNEQFF. In DNA, the CDR3 is TGTGCCAGCAGCATTCACCCTAGTGGGAATGAGCAGTTCTTC.

The sample holds a few counts of this clone. CDR3 nucleotides: TGCGCCAGCAGCCAAGGGGGCTCAGGTTGGGGACAGAACTATGGCTACACCTTC. It translates to CASSQGGSGWGQNYGYTF. The chain joins TRBV4-1 to TRBJ1-2, with 7 bases aligning to TRBD1. The CDR3 contains 18 residues. V trimming: 1 base; J trimming: 2 bases; junction bases outside the gene matches: 13. From germline, CDR1 is MGHRA and CDR2 YSYEKL.

The chain links TRBV6-1 to TRBJ1-4; tentatively, D is TRBD1 (6 bases). Deletions cut 2 bases from V and 7 bases from J, with 14 bases between. This CDR3 spans 15 amino acids. Looked up from germline, CDR1 is MNHNS and CDR2 is SASEGT. CDR3 DNA sequence: TGTGCCAGCAGTGAACAGGGGAGTAAGGTTGAAAAACTGTTTTTT. Translation: CASSEQGSKVEKLFF.